This TCR beta chain was obtained from a study of cytomegalovirus exposure and HLA in healthy donors. Primers for the PCR totalled 60 Vbeta and 13 Jbeta. Clones were sequenced by immunoSEQ multiplex PCR, and TCRdb holds only the in-frame ones, with some missing. This table has 140,000 to 150,000 clones, approximately 79% appearing once. The CDR3 spans 15 residues. The V and J ends lost 1 base and 8 bases, in that order; junction bases with no gene match: 2. Germline V gene data show CDR1 as SEHNR and CDR2 as FQNEAQ (reference sequence). The origin of this receptor is a woman aged 40 to 55 in good health and CMV-seropositive. The sample was PBMCs. This chain links TRBV7-9 with TRBJ1-6, with 10 bases that match TRBD1. CDR3 residues: CASSLGTGGDSPLHF. The DNA of the CDR3 is TGTGCCAGCAGCTTAGGGACAGGGGGGGATTCACCCCTCCACTTT.